The 15 T cell receptor beta chains below all came from one sample that was sequenced in a study of shared clonotypes between healthy human individuals. The protocol was immunoSEQ multiplex PCR, while the TCRdb copy is restricted to in-frame clones and leaves out a portion. The sample lists 1,400,000 or so clones, just under 99% occurring once. Sequencing was performed on naive CD4+ T cells sorted from blood. Subset here: CD45RA+ positively selected. Receptor source: a man younger than 40 in good health.

Remarks on this clone: Relative to the germline gene, one junction end is altered; a read error may explain this. The J gene is TRBJ2-5, the V gene TRBV7-7, with a possible D match to TRBD2 (6 bases). The CDR3 sequence is 15 residues long. In germline, CDR1 is SSHAT, CDR2 FNYEAQ (reference sequence). The chain's CDR3 is CASSQSVDGRAAQYF. CDR3 bases: TGTGCTAGCAGCCAGTCCGTTGACGGGAGAGCGGCCCAGTACTTC.

As DNA, the CDR3 is TGTGCCAGCAAAGGGGACAGCGGCAATCAGCCCCAGCATTTT. This codes for CASKGDSGNQPQHF. The J gene is TRBJ1-5, the V gene TRBV28; TRBD1 agrees at 7 bases. The germline gives CDR1 MDHEN, CDR2 SYDVKM. The CDR3 length is 14 residues. With 7 bases clipped from V and 2 bases from J, the junction kept 5 bases outside the gene matches.

The chain has TRBV5-6 and TRBJ1-3; 9 bases agree with TRBD1. Germline trimming cut 4 bases from V and 7 bases from J; bases unmatched to any gene: 0. The CDR3 runs to 12 residues. CDR1 and CDR2 (germline): SGHDT, YYEEEE. This CDR3 reads CASSGTGNTIYF. DNA for the CDR3: TGTGCCAGCAGCGGGACAGGGAACACCATATATTTT.

As for this clone: Different DNA sequences within this sample yield the same CDR3. This sequence joins TRBV6-5 and TRBJ1-3; D call uncertain. The V gene lost 7 bases and the J gene lost 0 bases, with 7 bases spanning the gap. Germline V lookup: CDR1 MNHEY, CDR2 SVGAGI. The CDR3 spans 13 residues. The CDR3 here is CASTPPSGNTIYF. The CDR3 DNA sequence: TGTGCCAGCACCCCCCCCTCTGGAAACACCATATATTTT.

The chain recombines TRBV9 with TRBJ1-1, with a weak D call TRBD1 (6 bases). V was cut by 0 bases and J by 2 bases, with 14 bases left in between. Germline V CDR1 and CDR2: SGDLS, YYNGEE. There are 16 residues in the CDR3. CDR3 DNA: TGTGCCAGCAGCGTAGGTCATCGGGGGGCAAACACTGAAGCTTTCTTT. This sequence encodes CASSVGHRGANTEAFF. Full variable domain (rest looked up from reference TRBV9 and TRBJ1-1): DSGVTQTPKHLITATGQRVTLRCSPRSGDLSVYWYQQSLDQGLQFLIQYYNGEERAKGNILERFSAQQFPDLHSELNLSSLELGDSALYFCASSVGHRGANTEAFFGQGTRLTVV.

With respect to this clone: The same CDR3 also results from other DNA sequences found in this sample. The CDR3 loop reads CASSLQTSYNEQFF. The CDR3 DNA is TGCGCCAGCAGCTTGCAGACTTCCTACAATGAGCAGTTCTTC. The V gene is TRBV5-1, the J gene TRBJ2-1; no definite D call. Germline V CDR1 and CDR2: SGHRS, YFSETQ. CDR3 length: 14 residues. The V and J ends lost 1 base and 1 base respectively, with 6 bases between them.

J is TRBJ2-3 and V is TRBV4-2; possibly TRBD2 for D (5 bases). With 2 bases removed from V and 0 bases from J, the gap between germline ends came to 9 bases. In germline, CDR1 is LGHNA, CDR2 YNFKEQ. This CDR3 region has 15 residues. The CDR3 nucleotides are TGTGCCAGCAGCCAAAAGCGGTCAAGCACAGATACGCAGTATTTT. It is translated as CASSQKRSSTDTQYF.

The chain joins TRBV18 to TRBJ2-6; TRBD2 matches 14 bases. The trim removed 3 bases at V and 0 bases at J, leaving 4 bases unmatched. The length of the CDR3 is 19 residues. CDR1 and CDR2 from the germline V gene are KGHSH and LQKENI. DNA of the CDR3: TGTGCCAGCTCACCCCCGGGACTAGCGGGAGCCTCTGGGGCCAACGTCCTGACTTTC. Translation gives CASSPPGLAGASGANVLTF.

CDR3 sequence: CAWTSGIYEQYF. The DNA for the CDR3 is TGTGCCTGGACTAGCGGGATCTACGAGCAGTACTTC. This chain links TRBV30 with TRBJ2-7, with 9 bases matching TRBD2. Per the germline V gene, CDR1 is GTSNPN and CDR2 is SVGIG (reference sequence). There are 12 residues in the CDR3. V dropped 4 bases and J dropped 3; count of bases not matched to a gene: 1.

V and J are TRBV9 and TRBJ2-7, with 10 bases lining up with TRBD2. This CDR3 spans 15 amino acids. J lost 3 bases, V lost 0 bases, and 3 bases had no gene match. Germline V gene sequence: CDR1 SGDLS, CDR2 YYNGEE. Written as DNA, the CDR3 is TGTGCCAGCAGCGTAGAACTAGCGGGGTTCTACGAGCAGTACTTC. Translation: CASSVELAGFYEQYF.

The V and J genes are TRBV4-3 and TRBJ2-5; 10 bases align to TRBD1. Germline-derived CDR1 and CDR2 are LGHNA and YSLEER. The CDR3 has 17 amino acids. V was pared by 0 bases and J by 4 bases, with 8 bases of the junction left unmatched. The CDR3 sequence: CASSQDRGGTGVETQYF. The CDR3 DNA reads as TGCGCCAGCAGCCAAGATCGGGGGGGGACAGGGGTAGAGACCCAGTACTTC.

V usage is TRBV5-1 and J usage is TRBJ2-1; D remains ambiguous. Germline CDR1 SGHRS, CDR2 YFSETQ. There are 14 residues in the CDR3. V lost 2 bases and J lost 7, with 13 bases in between. CDR3 nucleotide sequence: TGCGCCAGCAGCTTTGACCCCCTGGGGAATGAGCAGTTCTTC. It translates to CASSFDPLGNEQFF.

The rearrangement uses TRBV28 and TRBJ2-7, with D perhaps matching TRBD1 (6 bases). Per germline, CDR1 MDHEN and CDR2 SYDVKM. This CDR3 region has 12 residues. Trimming took off 5 bases at V and 12 bases at J, with 17 bases between the two ends. The CDR3 loop reads CASSNPTGVSYF. The CDR3, as DNA: TGTGCCAGCAGTAACCCGACAGGCGTGTCGTACTTC. The full variable domain, its missing parts supplied by reference TRBV28 and TRBJ2-7, is DVKVTQSSRYLVKRTGEKVFLECVQDMDHENMFWYRQDPGLGLRLIYFSYDVKMKEKGDIPEGYSVSREKKERFSLILESASTNQTSMYLCASSNPTGVSYFGPGTRLTVT.

V is TRBV5-4 and J is TRBJ1-2; 7 positions agree with TRBD1. The CDR3 covers 15 residues. The V gene end was trimmed by 3 bases and the J gene end by 10 bases; junction bases not matched to a gene: 15. Germline-derived CDR1 and CDR2 are SGHNT and YYREEE (reference sequence). The CDR3 protein is CASSWPDRAPRTYTF. As DNA, the CDR3 is TGTGCCAGCAGCTGGCCAGACAGGGCCCCAAGAACCTACACCTTC.

This chain joins TRBV7-9 and TRBJ2-7; 7 nucleotides align to TRBD2. The germline V gene has CDR1 SEHNR and CDR2 FQNEAQ (reference sequence). J was trimmed by 0 bases and V by 5 bases; bases with no gene match: 7. This CDR3 region has 15 residues. DNA of the CDR3: TGTGCCAGCAGCCCACTAGCGCCCAGCTCCTACGAGCAGTACTTC. This encodes CASSPLAPSSYEQYF.